This entry lists 17 T cell receptor beta chains sequenced from one sample in a study of CD8+CD57+ T cells in acquired aplastic anemia. An expansion of CD8+CD57+ cells by flow cytometry had been shown in patients chosen for sequencing. Both TCR beta VDJ combination and CDR3 sequence profiling were carried out. Genomic DNA was the template for this profiling. TCRdb passed the reads through MiXCR, listing each CDR3 protein once. The top ten clones hold about three fifths of a sample with just over 200,000 distinct CDR3 sequences, 65% of them seen once. The sample consisted of sorted CD4+, CD8+, or CD8+CD57+ T cells (not recorded which) from PBMCs. All receptors derive from a human donor with aplastic anemia.

This clonotype was seen a handful of times. The chain couples TRBV19 to TRBJ1-1; 9 nucleotides match TRBD1. Germline loops: CDR1 LNHDA, CDR2 SQIVND (reference sequence). The length of the CDR3 is 14 residues. The V segment lost 5 bases and the J segment 1 base; nucleotides outside the gene matches: 2. The CDR3 sequence is CASSLQGANTEAFF. In DNA form, the CDR3 reads TGTGCCAGTAGTCTACAGGGGGCGAACACTGAAGCTTTCTTT.

This chain links TRBV25-1 with TRBJ2-3; D is unclear. Per the germline V gene, CDR1 is MGHDK and CDR2 is SYGVNS. CDR3 length equals 15 residues. V lost 6 bases, J lost 2 bases, and 15 bases lay in between. The CDR3 region is CASSRSADNTDTQYF. CDR3 DNA: TGTGCCAGCAGCCGATCGGCGGATAACACAGATACGCAGTATTTT. Full variable domain (rest looked up from reference TRBV25-1 and TRBJ2-3): EADIYQTPRYLVIGTGKKITLECSQTMGHDKMYWYQQDPGMELHLIHYSYGVNSTEKGDLSSESTVSRIRTEHFPLTLESARPSHTSQYLCASSRSADNTDTQYFGPGTRLTVL.

This sequence joins TRBV10-3 and TRBJ1-5; 7 bases are a match to TRBD1. With 6 bases clipped from V and 3 bases from J, the junction kept 2 bases outside the gene matches. CDR3 length: 13 residues. Germline V gene sequence: CDR1 ENHRY, CDR2 SYGVKD. The DNA for the CDR3 is TGTGCCATCAGACAGGGGCTCAATCAGCCCCAGCATTTT. This gives the protein CAIRQGLNQPQHF.

This chain links TRBV6-1 with TRBJ2-7; D is possibly TRBD1 (5 bases). V was shortened by 4 bases and J by 4 bases, with 11 bases between the two germline ends. This CDR3 has 13 residues. Germline values: CDR1 MNHNS, CDR2 SASEGT. The CDR3 is CASSATRAYEQYF. CDR3 bases: TGTGCCAGCAGTGCTACCAGGGCGTACGAGCAGTACTTC.

This clonotype was seen at least ten times. The genes are TRBV20-1 and TRBJ2-7; 7 bases map to TRBD1. With 0 bases clipped from V and 5 bases from J, the junction kept 13 bases outside the gene matches. There are 16 residues in the CDR3. Germline V gives CDR1 DFQATT, CDR2 SNEGSKA (reference sequence). DNA of the CDR3: TGCAGTGCTAGAGATGTTAGGGGGCGCGTTTACGACGAGCAGTACTTC. Translated: CSARDVRGRVYDEQYF.

This clonotype was counted at least ten times. The chain joins TRBV19 to TRBJ2-1, with TRBD2 matching 12 bases. The germline CDR1 and CDR2 sequences are LNHDA and SQIVND (reference sequence). The J segment lost 6 bases and the V segment lost 2 bases, leaving 5 bases of the junction unmatched. The length of the CDR3 is 16 residues. CDR3 residues: CASSIPRTSGTNEQFF. Written as DNA, the CDR3 is TGTGCCAGTAGTATACCAAGGACTAGCGGGACCAATGAGCAGTTCTTC. The variable domain in full, completed from reference TRBV19 and TRBJ2-1, reads DGGITQSPKYLFRKEGQNVTLSCEQNLNHDAMYWYRQDPGQGLRLIYYSQIVNDFQKGDIAEGYSVSREKKESFPLTVTSAQKNPTAFYLCASSIPRTSGTNEQFFGPGTRLTVL.

This rearrangement joins TRBV19 to TRBJ2-4; TRBD1 might be the D (5 bases). In germline, CDR1 is LNHDA, CDR2 SQIVND (reference sequence). The CDR3 totals 13 residues. Trimming left V 5 bases short and J 9 bases short, with 14 bases between. Here the CDR3 DNA reads TGTGCCAGTAGTCCCCAGGGTATCGGCATTCAGTACTTC. Translating gives CASSPQGIGIQYF. The full variable domain, its missing parts supplied by reference TRBV19 and TRBJ2-4, is DGGITQSPKYLFRKEGQNVTLSCEQNLNHDAMYWYRQDPGQGLRLIYYSQIVNDFQKGDIAEGYSVSREKKESFPLTVTSAQKNPTAFYLCASSPQGIGIQYFGAGTRLSVL.

The gene calls are TRBV7-2 and TRBJ2-7, with 10 bases that match TRBD2. The germline gives CDR1 SGHTA, CDR2 FQGNSA. The CDR3 extends over 16 amino acids. With 3 bases clipped from V and 1 base from J, the junction kept 6 bases outside the gene matches. The CDR3 nucleotides read TGTGCCAGCAGCTTGCGTAGCGGGAGGCCATCCTACGAGCAGTACTTC. Its translation is CASSLRSGRPSYEQYF.

This clonotype showed up just once. The rearrangement joins TRBV4-1 to TRBJ1-1; 10 bases line up with TRBD1. This CDR3 is built from 18 residues. Germline assignment: CDR1 MGHRA and CDR2 YSYEKL. J gave up 3 bases and V 0 bases, and 10 bases lay outside the gene matches. CDR3 bases: TGCGCCAGCAGCCAAGAAGACAGGGGGCTATTCGTGGACACTGAAGCTTTCTTT. Encoded protein: CASSQEDRGLFVDTEAFF.

Note on this clonotype: A much larger clonotype is one base distant, so this may be a read error. CDR3 DNA: TGTGCCAGCAGCCCGACCGGGGGCCAGGGGGAAACTGAAGCTTTCTTT. It is translated as CASSPTGGQGETEAFF. This sequence joins TRBV7-3 and TRBJ1-1; TRBD1 matches at 7 bases. The V gene end was trimmed by 5 bases and the J gene end by 5 bases; junction bases not matched to a gene: 14. The germline CDR1 and CDR2 sequences are SGHTA and FQGTGA. The CDR3 is made up of 16 amino acids.

The rearrangement links TRBV12-3 or TRBV12-4 to TRBJ2-5, with D perhaps TRBD2 (5 bases). The CDR3 length is 14 residues. The germline V and J ends were trimmed by 4 bases and 5 bases, with 14 bases remaining between them. CDR3 coding DNA: TGTGCCAGCAGTTCGCACCCGGGGTCCGAGACCCAGTACTTC. Translation gives CASSSHPGSETQYF.

This chain uses TRBV6-1 with TRBJ2-7, with 11 bases that match TRBD2. This CDR3 is built from 15 residues. CDR1 is MNHNS and CDR2 is SASEGT in the germline V gene. Losses at the gene ends were 6 bases for V and 5 bases for J; bases not matched to a gene: 9. CDR3 sequence reads: CASRLTSGGRDEQYF. CDR3 in DNA: TGTGCCAGCAGACTCACTAGCGGGGGAAGGGACGAGCAGTACTTC.

The V gene is TRBV15, the J gene TRBJ2-6, with unresolved D. The CDR3 sequence is 19 residues long. The V and J ends lost 0 bases and 0 bases respectively, with 15 bases between them. Germline CDR1 reads LNHNV; CDR2 reads YYDKDF (reference sequence). The DNA for the CDR3 is TGTGCCACCAGCAGAGATTTCCCTGGACGGACCTCTGGGGCCAACGTCCTGACTTTC. Its translation is CATSRDFPGRTSGANVLTF.

This sequence joins TRBV10-3 and TRBJ2-7; D unclear. The CDR3 contains 15 residues. Between the trimmed V and J ends, which lost 6 bases and 1 base, there was a span of 16 bases. CDR1 and CDR2 from the germline V gene are ENHRY and SYGVKD. The CDR3 sequence is CAISREQTESYEQYF. As DNA, the CDR3 is TGTGCCATCAGCAGAGAACAGACCGAATCCTACGAGCAGTACTTC.

This chain connects TRBV5-1 to TRBJ1-6, with 11 bases lining up with TRBD1. Unmatched junction bases numbered 7, after V lost 5 bases and J lost 6 bases. The CDR3 spans 16 residues. Germline V gene sequence: CDR1 SGHRS, CDR2 YFSETQ. CDR3 sequence: CASRSGQGACNSPLHF. DNA for the CDR3: TGCGCCAGCAGGTCCGGACAGGGGGCCTGTAATTCACCCCTCCACTTT.

This clonotype has only a few counts. The rearrangement joins TRBV5-5 to TRBJ2-7; D not certain. This CDR3 region has 13 residues. CDR1 and CDR2 (germline): SGHKS, YYEKEE (reference sequence). Trimming pared 7 bases from V and 1 base from J, leaving 12 bases between. This CDR3 reads CASFPGGSYEQYF. CDR3 DNA sequence: TGTGCCAGCTTCCCTGGCGGTTCCTACGAGCAGTACTTC.

This rearrangement joins TRBV5-5 to TRBJ2-3; 10 nucleotides line up with TRBD1. In germline, CDR1 is SGHKS, CDR2 YYEKEE (reference sequence). V was pared by 7 bases and J by 1 base, with 15 bases of the junction left unmatched. This CDR3 comprises 18 residues. The CDR3 loop is CASGMRGTGVFGTDTQYF. CDR3 in DNA: TGTGCCAGCGGCATGAGGGGGACAGGGGTTTTTGGCACAGATACGCAGTATTTT.